A single sample gave rise to the 29 T cell receptor beta chains below, sequenced in a study of T cells in Graves' hyperthyroidism and ophthalmopathy. The TCR beta CDR3 regions underwent amplification using RNA transcripts as the source. The HTBI primer set served for first-round RT-PCR of the TCR CDR3. TCRdb re-called the multiplex PCR reads through MiXCR, storing one row per CDR3 protein. The sample includes about 480,000 distinct CDR3 sequences, approximately 14% of them seen just once. Material: blood. The receptors here all came from a woman under 30 with Graves' hyperthyroidism.

This clonotype came up many times. This CDR3 is CAWGPETYEQYF. In DNA form, the CDR3 reads TGTGCCTGGGGCCCAGAGACCTACGAGCAGTACTTC. V is TRBV30 and J is TRBJ2-7; no clear D. This CDR3 is 12 amino acids long. With 5 bases removed from V and 2 bases from J, the gap between germline ends came to 10 bases. Germline CDR1 is GTSNPN and CDR2 is SVGIG (reference sequence).

Many counts were recorded for this clonotype. The rearrangement uses TRBV10-3 and TRBJ1-1; D is undetermined. V was cut by 2 bases and J by 3 bases, with 4 bases left in between. CDR1 and CDR2 from the germline V gene are ENHRY and SYGVKD. This CDR3 has 12 residues. CDR3 region: CAISEGYTEAFF. The CDR3 coding sequence is TGTGCCATCAGTGAGGGATACACTGAAGCTTTCTTT.

This clonotype was seen many times. The chain employs TRBV30 and TRBJ2-1; D gene unclear. V was shortened by 5 bases and J by 2 bases, with 16 bases between the two germline ends. The CDR3 extends over 15 amino acids. In germline, CDR1 is GTSNPN, CDR2 SVGIG (reference sequence). As DNA, the CDR3 is TGTGCCTGGTCCAAGGGCATTACGACCTACAATGAGCAGTTCTTC. Translation gives CAWSKGITTYNEQFF. The full variable domain, rest sourced from reference TRBV30 and TRBJ2-1, is SQTIHQWPATLVQPVGSPLSLECTVEGTSNPNLYWYRQAAGRGLQLLFYSVGIGQISSEVPQNLSASRPQDRQFILSSKKLLLSDSGFYLCAWSKGITTYNEQFFGPGTRLTVL.

This clonotype was counted a few times. CDR3: CASSIPLQLGNQETQYF. CDR3 DNA: TGTGCCAGTAGTATCCCCCTCCAGCTGGGAAACCAAGAGACCCAGTACTTC. V usage is TRBV19 and J usage is TRBJ2-5, with no clear D. Trimming stripped 3 bases from V and 0 bases from J, with 17 bases between. CDR3 length equals 17 residues. Germline-derived CDR1 and CDR2 are LNHDA and SQIVND (reference sequence). Complete variable domain (other parts from reference TRBV19 and TRBJ2-5): DGGITQSPKYLFRKEGQNVTLSCEQNLNHDAMYWYRQDPGQGLRLIYYSQIVNDFQKGDIAEGYSVSREKKESFPLTVTSAQKNPTAFYLCASSIPLQLGNQETQYFGPGTRLLVL.

This chain uses TRBV12-3 or TRBV12-4 with TRBJ1-3; 11 bases agree with TRBD1. After removal of 6 bases from V and 1 base from J, the junction contained 8 bases not matched to a gene. CDR3 length equals 17 residues. CDR3 sequence reads: CASSHGQGAKSGNTIYF. For the CDR3, the DNA is TGTGCCAGCAGCCACGGACAGGGGGCAAAATCTGGAAACACCATATATTTT.

This clonotype was seen at least ten times. This chain uses TRBV3-1 with TRBJ1-1; a possible D gene is TRBD1 (5 bases). Germline CDR1 reads LGHDT; CDR2 reads YNNKEL (reference sequence). Deletions cut 3 bases from V and 2 bases from J, with 19 bases between. This CDR3 is 17 amino acids long. The CDR3 protein is CASSHLIQDTYNTEAFF. The DNA of the CDR3 is TGTGCCAGCAGCCACCTAATACAGGACACATACAACACTGAAGCTTTCTTT.

This clonotype was observed many times. The chain carries TRBV30 and TRBJ1-1; D may be TRBD1 (5 bases). With 2 bases removed from V and 6 bases from J, the gap between germline ends came to 13 bases. CDR3 length: 13 residues. Germline CDR1 GTSNPN, CDR2 SVGIG (reference sequence). The CDR3 protein is CAWSNIGGAEAFF. CDR3 bases: TGTGCCTGGAGTAATATCGGAGGGGCTGAAGCTTTCTTT.

This clonotype showed up many times. The chain carries TRBV27 and TRBJ2-1; 14 nucleotides line up with TRBD2. Per germline, CDR1 MNHEY and CDR2 SMNVEV (reference sequence). This CDR3 spans 16 amino acids. The junction had 11 bases not matched to a gene; V was cut back by 7 bases and J by 9 bases. This CDR3 reads CASTLTSGRVGGEQFF. The CDR3 DNA is TGTGCCAGCACCTTGACTAGCGGGAGGGTGGGGGGTGAGCAGTTCTTC.

The chain couples TRBV5-5 to TRBJ2-7, with D perhaps matching TRBD1 or TRBD2 (5 bases each). The V gene's germline CDR1 is SGHKS and CDR2 YYEKEE (reference sequence). The V gene lost 2 bases and the J gene lost 0 bases, with 12 bases spanning the gap. The CDR3 runs to 15 residues. CDR3 in DNA: TGTGCCAGCAGCTTCAGGGACGGTCCCTCCTACGAGCAGTACGTC. Protein product: CASSFRDGPSYEQYV.

V gene TRBV6-1 combines with J gene TRBJ1-6; D is uncertain. V was cut by 2 bases and J by 2 bases, with 10 bases left in between. This CDR3 has 16 amino acids. The germline V gene has CDR1 MNHNS and CDR2 SASEGT. CDR3 sequence: CASSERLGAYNSPLHF. The CDR3 bases are TGTGCCAGCAGTGAAAGGCTGGGCGCCTATAATTCACCCCTCCACTTT.

This clonotype was seen many times. This chain links TRBV20-1 with TRBJ2-3, with D unclear. Trimming cost V 2 bases and J 5 bases, with 8 bases left between them. CDR3 size: 12 residues. Germline assignment: CDR1 DFQATT and CDR2 SNEGSKA (reference sequence). DNA for the CDR3: TGCAGTGCTAGACGAGTCGGAGATACGCAGTATTTT. Translated: CSARRVGDTQYF.

At least ten counts were recorded for this clonotype. CDR3 sequence: CASSPGPTTGELFF. The CDR3 DNA follows: TGTGCCAGCAGTCCGGGACCCACTACAGGGGAGCTGTTTTTT. The chain joins TRBV12-3 or TRBV12-4 to TRBJ2-2; the D call may be TRBD1 or TRBD2 (5 bases each). The CDR3 is 14 residues long. V lost 5 bases and J lost 8, with 15 bases in between.

This clonotype was counted ten times or more. The rearrangement joins TRBV11-2 to TRBJ1-1; D ambiguous. The V and J ends lost 7 bases and 7 bases respectively, with 19 bases between them. Germline V lookup: CDR1 SGHAT, CDR2 FQNNGV. This CDR3 region has 14 residues. CDR3 nucleotide sequence: TGTGCCAGCAACTCAAACCGGGGTAAGATTGAAGCTTTCTTT. Translating it yields CASNSNRGKIEAFF. The full variable domain, in which reference TRBV11-2 and TRBJ1-1 provide the parts outside the CDR3, is EAGVAQSPRYKIIEKRQSVAFWCNPISGHATLYWYQQILGQGPKLLIQFQNNGVVDDSQLPKDRFSAERLKGVDSTLKIQPAKLEDSAVYLCASNSNRGKIEAFFGQGTRLTVV.

The chain joins TRBV6-1 to TRBJ2-5, with D perhaps assigned TRBD1 or TRBD2 (6 bases each). The germline V gene encodes CDR1 MNHNS and CDR2 SASEGT. V was cut by 5 bases and J by 2 bases, with 15 bases left in between. There are 15 residues in the CDR3. The CDR3 nucleotides read TGTGCCAGCAGTCGTACAGGGAGGATGCAAGAGACCCAGTACTTC. This gives the protein CASSRTGRMQETQYF.

This clonotype came up many times. The genes are TRBV7-3 and TRBJ1-1, with a weak D call TRBD1 (6 bases). Between the trimmed V and J ends, which lost 1 base and 1 base, there was a span of 7 bases. The CDR3 covers 14 residues. Germline loops: CDR1 SGHTA, CDR2 FQGTGA. The CDR3 is CASSLRGRNTEAFF. The CDR3, as DNA: TGTGCCAGCAGCTTAAGGGGGCGGAACACTGAAGCTTTCTTT.

This clonotype was seen at least ten times. The chain has TRBV7-2 and TRBJ2-2, with 10 positions matching TRBD1. With V trimmed by 5 bases and J by 5 bases, 5 bases remained unmatched. The CDR3 sequence is 15 residues long. CDR1 SGHTA and CDR2 FQGNSA come from the germline V gene. The CDR3 region has the DNA TGTGCCAGCAGCCCGGGACAGGGGCGGACCGGGGAGCTGTTTTTT. Translating it yields CASSPGQGRTGELFF.

This clonotype was counted ten times or more. The chain joins TRBV6-1 to TRBJ2-3, with 13 bases fitting TRBD2. Germline CDR1 reads MNHNS; CDR2 reads SASEGT. After removal of 6 bases from V and 6 bases from J, the junction contained 15 bases not matched to a gene. This CDR3 has 18 residues. CDR3 sequence reads: CASRRGTGTSGIRDTQYF. Written as DNA, the CDR3 is TGTGCCAGCAGACGGGGCACCGGGACTAGCGGGATTCGTGATACGCAGTATTTT.

The gene calls are TRBV7-2 and TRBJ2-3, with TRBD2 matching over 14 bases. With 10 bases clipped from V and 9 bases from J, the junction kept 12 bases outside the gene matches. CDR3 length: 15 amino acids. CDR1 is SGHTA, CDR2 FQGNSA, per germline. The CDR3 sequence is CANPGTSGRRATQYF. CDR3 nucleotides: TGTGCCAATCCGGGGACTAGCGGGAGAAGAGCCACGCAGTATTTT. Together with reference TRBV7-2 and TRBJ2-3, the CDR3 gives the full variable domain: GAGVSQSPSNKVTEKGKDVELRCDPISGHTALYWYRQSLGQGLEFLIYFQGNSAPDKSGLPSDRFSAERTGGSVSTLTIQRTQQEDSAVYLCANPGTSGRRATQYFGPGTRLTVL.

This clonotype has more than one count but fewer than ten. The CDR3 coding sequence is TGTGCCAGCAGTTTCATAGGGGTCAACACTGAAGCTTTCTTT. Its protein is CASSFIGVNTEAFF. The V and J genes are TRBV27 and TRBJ1-1, with a possible D match to TRBD1 (5 bases). CDR1 is MNHEY and CDR2 is SMNVEV in the germline V gene (reference sequence). The CDR3 totals 14 residues. V gave up 3 bases and J gave up 2 bases, with 10 bases separating them.

This clonotype has a count of ten or more. J is TRBJ2-3 and V is TRBV5-1, with D perhaps matching TRBD1 (6 bases). The ends were cut back, 6 bases at V and 0 bases at J, with 14 bases in the middle. CDR1 and CDR2 (germline): SGHRS, YFSETQ. The CDR3 loop spans 15 amino acids. Written as DNA, the CDR3 is TGCGCCAGCAAGGGGACACACACTAGCACAGATACGCAGTATTTT. Translation gives CASKGTHTSTDTQYF.

J is TRBJ1-4 and V is TRBV5-1, with a possible D match to TRBD1 (6 bases). The CDR3 sequence is 16 residues long. Germline V gene sequence: CDR1 SGHRS, CDR2 YFSETQ. V was cut by 1 base and J by 2 bases, with 12 bases left in between. The CDR3 is CASSLYGGATNEKLFF. In DNA, the CDR3 is TGCGCCAGCAGCTTGTATGGGGGGGCTACTAATGAAAAACTGTTTTTT. Combining the CDR3 with reference TRBV5-1 and TRBJ1-4 gives the whole variable domain KAGVTQTPRYLIKTRGQQVTLSCSPISGHRSVSWYQQTPGQGLQFLFEYFSETQRNKGNFPGRFSGRQFSNSRSEMNVSTLELGDSALYLCASSLYGGATNEKLFFGSGTQLSVL.

This clonotype has a handful of counts. The V and J genes are TRBV20-1 and TRBJ1-5; a possible D gene is TRBD1 (5 bases). The CDR3 totals 17 residues. The V and J ends lost 3 bases and 2 bases respectively, with 20 bases between them. Germline loops: CDR1 DFQATT, CDR2 SNEGSKA (reference sequence). CDR3 sequence: CSASKPGSQGGNQPQHF. The CDR3 DNA is TGCAGTGCTAGCAAACCGGGGAGCCAGGGAGGCAATCAGCCCCAGCATTTT.

The rearrangement joins TRBV2 to TRBJ2-1, with 9 bases lining up with TRBD2. V lost 7 bases, J lost 5 bases, and 15 bases stayed unmatched. This CDR3 is 17 amino acids long. Germline loops: CDR1 SNHLY, CDR2 FYNNEI. This CDR3 is CASNGGSGRAFDNEQFF. The CDR3 bases are TGTGCCAGCAATGGTGGTAGCGGGAGAGCGTTCGACAATGAGCAGTTCTTC.

The CDR3 nucleotides are TGTGCCAGCAGCTTTCAGGGGGTGCGTGGCTACACCTTC. Translating gives CASSFQGVRGYTF. V and J are TRBV7-9 and TRBJ1-2; the match to TRBD1 covers 7 bases. The germline V gene has CDR1 SEHNR and CDR2 FQNEAQ (reference sequence). The CDR3 runs to 13 residues. The trim removed 3 bases at V and 7 bases at J, leaving 5 bases unmatched.

This clonotype has a handful of counts. The rearrangement joins TRBV12-5 to TRBJ2-4; unclear D gene. Per germline, CDR1 LGHNT and CDR2 FRNRAP. V lost 0 bases and J lost 0, with 9 bases in between. The CDR3 loop spans 16 amino acids. The CDR3: CASGLVVGLAKNIQYF. CDR3 in DNA: TGTGCTAGTGGTTTGGTAGTAGGTTTAGCCAAAAACATTCAGTACTTC.

The gene calls are TRBV28 and TRBJ2-5; 11 positions agree with TRBD2. Germline V CDR1 and CDR2: MDHEN, SYDVKM. The CDR3 is 16 residues long. Unmatched junction bases numbered 5, after V lost 3 bases and J lost 2 bases. The CDR3 nucleotides are TGTGCCAGCAGTTTCACTAGCGGGAGTTGGCAAGAGACCCAGTACTTC. Its protein product is CASSFTSGSWQETQYF. Looking up the rest from reference TRBV28 and TRBJ2-5 gives the full variable domain: DVKVTQSSRYLVKRTGEKVFLECVQDMDHENMFWYRQDPGLGLRLIYFSYDVKMKEKGDIPEGYSVSREKKERFSLILESASTNQTSMYLCASSFTSGSWQETQYFGPGTRLLVL.

This clonotype was counted ten times or more. This sequence joins TRBV27 and TRBJ1-2; no definite D call. The CDR3 is made up of 13 amino acids. In germline, CDR1 is MNHEY, CDR2 SMNVEV (reference sequence). Trimming cost V 2 bases and J 6 bases, with 10 bases left between them. CDR3 sequence (DNA): TGTGCCAGCAGTTTACGTTGGAACCATGGCTACACCTTC. Translation gives CASSLRWNHGYTF.

The chain joins TRBV30 to TRBJ1-2, with D unresolved. This CDR3 contains 14 residues. Germline values: CDR1 GTSNPN, CDR2 SVGIG (reference sequence). V was shortened by 2 bases and J by 5 bases, with 15 bases between the two germline ends. CDR3 DNA: TGTGCCTGGAGTAGGTCAGAAACCGTTTATGGCTACACCTTC. Its protein is CAWSRSETVYGYTF.

This clonotype was seen ten or more times. V usage is TRBV20-1 and J usage is TRBJ2-6; D is undetermined. CDR3 length: 18 residues. The germline gives CDR1 DFQATT, CDR2 SNEGSKA (reference sequence). With 1 base removed from V and 0 bases from J, the gap between germline ends came to 16 bases. In DNA, the CDR3 is TGCAGTGCTAGAGTCGTAGAAAGTGGGTTCTCTGGGGCCAACGTCCTGACTTTC. This codes for CSARVVESGFSGANVLTF.